Shown below are 3 T cell receptor beta chains from a single sample sequenced in a study of Ad26.COV2.S vaccination and SARS-CoV-2 variants. Sequencing used immunoSEQ multiplex PCR; TCRdb keeps in-frame clones, though not all of them. The data show approximately 350,000 clones, about four fifths seen once. Treatment reported: 15 to 20 received Ad26.COV2.S at low or high dose, single or two shots; about five received placebo; per-sample allocation not given. On day 63 after the first injection, vaccine and placebo recipients gave samples. The specimen was peripheral blood, collected in a trial of Ad26.COV2.S vaccine versus placebo. The receptor set was obtained from a person between 18 and 60 years old who received the Ad26.COV2.S COVID-19 vaccine or a placebo.

The chain employs TRBV4-1 and TRBJ1-5; D is undetermined. Germline CDR1 is MGHRA and CDR2 is YSYEKL. V was trimmed by 1 base and J by 0 bases, leaving 10 bases between them. The CDR3 sequence is 16 residues long. The CDR3 reads CASSQAPSFSNQPQHF. In DNA form, the CDR3 reads TGCGCCAGCAGCCAAGCCCCCTCATTTAGCAATCAGCCCCAGCATTTT.

This clone appeared a few times. The chain combines TRBV24-1 with TRBJ2-5, with TRBD1 matching 9 bases. Germline CDR1 is KGHDR and CDR2 is SFDVKD. Germline trimming cut 1 base from V and 5 bases from J; bases unmatched to any gene: 7. The CDR3 is 16 residues long. CDR3 in DNA: TGTGCCACCAGTGATTTTACCGGACAGGGGAGGGAGACCCAGTACTTC. Translated: CATSDFTGQGRETQYF.

This clone showed up just a few times. The V gene is TRBV10-1, the J gene TRBJ2-2; D unresolved. V was shortened by 2 bases and J by 4 bases, with 11 bases between the two germline ends. The germline gives CDR1 WNHNN, CDR2 SYGVQD (reference sequence). The CDR3 length is 15 residues. The CDR3 coding sequence is TGCGCCAGCAGTGAGCAGCATCCAGGCACCGGGGAGCTGTTTTTT. Translating it yields CASSEQHPGTGELFF.